These 14 T cell receptor beta chains were all obtained from the same sample, sequenced in a study of blood T cell repertoires in COVID-19. Measured with immunoSEQ multiplex PCR; TCRdb has only the in-frame clones, and not every one. The data contain some 210,000 clones, over 70% of them singletons. Sequences were obtained from peripheral blood. The receptors here all came from a man over 45 with active or convalescent COVID-19.

The rearrangement joins TRBV10-3 to TRBJ1-1; 7 bases align to TRBD1. Per the germline V gene, CDR1 is ENHRY and CDR2 is SYGVKD. The CDR3 covers 14 residues. V was clipped by 2 bases and J by 4 bases; unmatched bases: 4. The CDR3, as DNA: TGTGCCATCAGTGAGGACAGGGCGGGCACTGAAGCTTTCTTT. It specifies CAISEDRAGTEAFF.

The rearrangement uses TRBV7-3 and TRBJ2-3; possibly TRBD2 for D (5 bases). Looked up from germline, CDR1 is SGHTA and CDR2 is FQGTGA. The CDR3 runs to 17 residues. Trimming left V 0 bases short and J 2 bases short, with 15 bases between. The CDR3 nucleotides are TGTGCCAGCAGCTTAACGTCAAGCGGAGCTTACACAGATACGCAGTATTTT. Its translation: CASSLTSSGAYTDTQYF. Using reference TRBV7-3 and TRBJ2-3 for the parts outside the CDR3, the full variable domain is GAGVSQTPSNKVTEKGKYVELRCDPISGHTALYWYRQSLGQGPEFLIYFQGTGAADDSGLPNDRFFAVRPEGSVSTLKIQRTERGDSAVYLCASSLTSSGAYTDTQYFGPGTRLTVL.

This clone was seen just once. V gene TRBV5-1 combines with J gene TRBJ2-7; tentative D call: TRBD2 (5 bases). The CDR3 is made up of 14 amino acids. Trimming cost V 3 bases and J 5 bases, with 15 bases left between them. Germline V CDR1 and CDR2: SGHRS, YFSETQ. The CDR3 region is CASSSLPLGDEQYF. CDR3 sequence (DNA): TGCGCCAGCAGCTCTCTACCCCTCGGGGACGAGCAGTACTTC.

The table lists this clone with a count of one. The chain's CDR3 is CASSRGPGAWYEQYF. In DNA form, the CDR3 reads TGCGCCAGCAGCCGTGGCCCAGGGGCTTGGTACGAGCAGTACTTC. V is TRBV4-1 and J is TRBJ2-7; TRBD1 is a possible D gene (6 bases). Germline CDR1 is MGHRA and CDR2 is YSYEKL. CDR3 length: 15 residues. Trimming took 4 bases from V and 4 from J, leaving 17 bases between them.

The chain is built from TRBV5-1 and TRBJ2-2; 9 bases fit TRBD1. This CDR3 spans 15 amino acids. V lost 4 bases, J lost 3 bases, and 4 bases stayed unmatched. Per germline, CDR1 SGHRS and CDR2 YFSETQ. The chain's CDR3 is CASSAQGADTGELFF. The CDR3 region has the DNA TGCGCCAGCAGCGCACAGGGGGCTGACACCGGGGAGCTGTTTTTT.

The chain uses TRBV5-4 and TRBJ1-2; TRBD1 aligns across 9 bases. Trimming at V came to 3 bases and at J to 8 bases, leaving 8 bases not matched to a gene. This CDR3 comprises 14 residues. Germline CDR1 SGHNT, CDR2 YYREEE (reference sequence). As DNA, the CDR3 is TGTGCCAGCAGCTCGGACAGGGGAGTGCAGGGCTACACCTTC. Protein: CASSSDRGVQGYTF.

This clone was picked up a small number of times. V is TRBV28 and J is TRBJ1-5, with a weak D call TRBD1 (5 bases). Germline-derived CDR1 and CDR2 are MDHEN and SYDVKM. The CDR3 spans 15 residues. Trimming removed 5 bases from V and 0 bases from J, with 11 bases in between. CDR3 protein: CASSGRGASNQPQHF. Written as DNA, the CDR3 is TGTGCCAGCAGTGGGAGGGGAGCTAGCAATCAGCCCCAGCATTTT.

This clone has just one count. The genes are TRBV18 and TRBJ1-6, with TRBD1 as a possible D gene (5 bases). Germline V gene lookup returns CDR1 KGHSH and CDR2 LQKENI. The V end lost 6 bases, the J end lost 11 bases, and 20 bases lay between the germline ends. The CDR3 has 15 residues. CDR3 in amino acids: CASSDGAGNTAPLHF. Here the CDR3 DNA reads TGTGCCAGCTCTGATGGGGCAGGGAATACTGCACCCCTCCACTTT.

V usage is TRBV11-3 and J usage is TRBJ1-1, with D hard to call. This CDR3 comprises 12 residues. Trimming pared 0 bases from V and 7 bases from J, leaving 6 bases between. Germline V CDR1 and CDR2: SGHNT, YENEEA. The CDR3 region is CASSLDNGEAFF. In DNA, the CDR3 is TGTGCCAGCAGCTTAGATAACGGTGAAGCTTTCTTT. Full variable domain (outside the CDR3, taken from reference TRBV11-3 and TRBJ1-1): EAGVVQSPRYKIIEKKQPVAFWCNPISGHNTLYWYLQNLGQGPELLIRYENEEAVDDSQLPKDRFSAERLKGVDSTLKIQPAELGDSAVYLCASSLDNGEAFFGQGTRLTVV.

The V gene is TRBV6-5, the J gene TRBJ1-3, with D hard to call. Germline V gives CDR1 MNHEY, CDR2 SVGAGI. The CDR3 covers 13 residues. V lost 5 bases, J lost 10 bases, and 15 bases lay in between. This CDR3 reads CASSHEGGRTIYF. The CDR3 nucleotides read TGTGCCAGCAGTCATGAGGGTGGGAGAACCATATATTTT.

The chain combines TRBV11-3 with TRBJ2-1; D uncertain. There are 15 residues in the CDR3. Germline-derived CDR1 and CDR2 are SGHNT and YENEEA. Between the trimmed V and J ends, which lost 1 base and 4 bases, there was a span of 11 bases. As DNA, the CDR3 is TGTGCCAGCAGCTTAGTCACGTACATTTACAATGAGCAGTTCTTC. This codes for CASSLVTYIYNEQFF.

This clone turned up a few times. The chain recombines TRBV6-2 or TRBV6-3 with TRBJ2-1; 11 bases fit TRBD2. The CDR3 sequence is 17 residues long. With 2 bases clipped from V and 6 bases from J, the junction kept 9 bases outside the gene matches. The V gene's germline CDR1 is MNHEY and CDR2 SVGEGT. CDR3: CASSYEQLAGGGNEQFF. DNA of the CDR3: TGTGCCAGCAGTTACGAGCAGCTAGCGGGGGGTGGCAATGAGCAGTTCTTC.

This chain uses TRBV5-1 with TRBJ2-3; 8 bases align to TRBD2. Germline CDR1 is SGHRS and CDR2 is YFSETQ. Trimming removed 5 bases from V and 6 bases from J; junction bases left unmatched: 8. This CDR3 comprises 14 residues. This CDR3 is CASRLAESIDTQYF. The CDR3, as DNA: TGCGCCAGCAGACTAGCGGAGTCCATTGATACGCAGTATTTT.

This sequence joins TRBV7-9 and TRBJ1-3; 8 nucleotides align to TRBD1. This CDR3 is built from 14 residues. Germline loops: CDR1 SEHNR, CDR2 FQNEAQ (reference sequence). V shed 6 bases, J shed 2 bases, and the junction held 3 bases outside the gene matches. CDR3: CASRLGQAGNTIYF. The DNA of the CDR3 is TGTGCCAGCAGACTGGGACAGGCTGGAAACACCATATATTTT. The full variable domain, rest sourced from reference TRBV7-9 and TRBJ1-3, is DTGVSQNPRHKITKRGQNVTFRCDPISEHNRLYWYRQTLGQGPEFLTYFQNEAQLEKSRLLSDRFSAERPKGSFSTLEIQRTEQGDSAMYLCASRLGQAGNTIYFGEGSWLTVV.